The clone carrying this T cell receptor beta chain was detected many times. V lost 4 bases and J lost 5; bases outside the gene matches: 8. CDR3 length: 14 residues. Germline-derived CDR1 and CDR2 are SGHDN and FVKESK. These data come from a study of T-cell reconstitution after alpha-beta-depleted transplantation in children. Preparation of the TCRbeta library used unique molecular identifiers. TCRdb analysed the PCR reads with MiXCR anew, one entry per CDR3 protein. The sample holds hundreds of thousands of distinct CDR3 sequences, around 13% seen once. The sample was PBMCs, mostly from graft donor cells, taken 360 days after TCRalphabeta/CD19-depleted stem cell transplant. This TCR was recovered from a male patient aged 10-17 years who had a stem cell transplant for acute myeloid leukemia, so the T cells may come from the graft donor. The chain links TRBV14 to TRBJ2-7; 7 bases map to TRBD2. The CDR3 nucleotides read TGTGCCAGCAGCCGTATCGGGAGGCCCAACGAGCAGTACTTC. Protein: CASSRIGRPNEQYF.